These 7 T cell receptor beta chains were sequenced from one sample in a study of blood T cell repertoires in COVID-19. Repertoires were generated with immunoSEQ multiplex PCR, while TCRdb's copy carries only in-frame clones and drops some. The sample has some 270,000 clones, 90% seen once; the top ten hold approximately 2.1%. Specimen: peripheral blood. These receptor sequences come from a woman aged 60-75 years with COVID-19, enrolled during active disease.

The gene calls are TRBV21-1 and TRBJ2-1; the table's TRBD2 call for D was not verified on the DNA. TRBV21-1 is reported as a pseudogene. The CDR3 extends over 18 amino acids. The CDR3 spells CASSKCGRHQEVHNEQFF. The CDR3 DNA reads as TGTGCCAGCAGCAAATGTGGGAGACATCAAGAGGTCCACAATGAGCAGTTCTTC.

The chain is built from TRBV7-2 and TRBJ1-2; tentative D call: TRBD1 (6 bases). CDR3 size: 15 residues. Trimming removed 2 bases at V and 5 bases at J, with 15 bases between. CDR1 and CDR2 (germline): SGHTA, FQGNSA. In nucleotides, the CDR3 is TGTGCCAGCAGCTTAAACCCAGGGGCCGGTTATGGCTACACCTTC. This encodes CASSLNPGAGYGYTF.

A note on this clone: The sample contains more than one DNA sequence encoding this CDR3. This chain uses TRBV5-1 with TRBJ1-1; possible D gene TRBD1, 6 bases. This CDR3 comprises 14 residues. Trimming pared 5 bases from V and 0 bases from J, leaving 11 bases between. The germline V gene has CDR1 SGHRS and CDR2 YFSETQ. The CDR3 region is CASSFGGMNTEAFF. CDR3 nucleotide sequence: TGCGCCAGCAGTTTTGGGGGCATGAACACTGAAGCTTTCTTT.

The chain links TRBV19 to TRBJ1-1, with 7 bases matching TRBD1. Germline loops: CDR1 LNHDA, CDR2 SQIVND (reference sequence). J lost 6 bases, V lost 4 bases, and 14 bases had no gene match. The CDR3 spans 16 residues. The CDR3 bases are TGTGCCAGTAGTAATGGGCCCCGCAGGGGGACCTCTGAAGCTTTCTTT. This translates into CASSNGPRRGTSEAFF.

This chain joins TRBV6-2 or TRBV6-3 and TRBJ1-1; tentative D call: TRBD1 (6 bases). Germline V gene sequence: CDR1 MNHEY, CDR2 SVGEGT. V lost 4 bases to trimming and J lost 1 base, with 10 bases between them. The CDR3 has 14 residues. CDR3 in amino acids: CASSFRGRNTEAFF. The CDR3 region has the DNA TGTGCCAGCAGTTTCAGGGGAAGGAACACTGAAGCTTTCTTT.

This sequence joins TRBV2 and TRBJ2-3; 10 bases are shared with TRBD2. The CDR3 runs to 18 residues. The germline V gene encodes CDR1 SNHLY and CDR2 FYNNEI. V shed 4 bases and J 4 bases; nucleotides not matched to a gene: 14. The CDR3 sequence: CASSAPSLLAGLADTQYF. CDR3 DNA sequence: TGTGCCAGCAGTGCTCCCAGCTTACTAGCGGGGCTGGCAGATACGCAGTATTTT.

The rearrangement uses TRBV19 and TRBJ2-7; TRBD2 matches 7 bases. CDR3 size: 14 residues. Germline-derived CDR1 and CDR2 are LNHDA and SQIVND (reference sequence). Trimming cost V 3 bases and J 2 bases; bases outside gene matches: 4. In nucleotides, the CDR3 is TGTGCCAGTAGTATTCGGGGGGAAGCCTACGAGCAGTACTTC. It specifies CASSIRGEAYEQYF.